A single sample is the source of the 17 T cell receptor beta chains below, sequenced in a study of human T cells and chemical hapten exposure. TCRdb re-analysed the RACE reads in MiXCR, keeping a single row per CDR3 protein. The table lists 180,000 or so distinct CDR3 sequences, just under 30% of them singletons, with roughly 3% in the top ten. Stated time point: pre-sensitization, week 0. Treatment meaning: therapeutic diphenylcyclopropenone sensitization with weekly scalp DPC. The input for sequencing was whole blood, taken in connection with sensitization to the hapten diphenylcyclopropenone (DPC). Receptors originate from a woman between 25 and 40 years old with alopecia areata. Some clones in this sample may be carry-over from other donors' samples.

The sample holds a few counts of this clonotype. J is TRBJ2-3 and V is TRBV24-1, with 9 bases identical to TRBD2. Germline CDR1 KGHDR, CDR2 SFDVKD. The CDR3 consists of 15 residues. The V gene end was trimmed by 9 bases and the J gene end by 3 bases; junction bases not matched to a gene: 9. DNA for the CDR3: TGTGCCACCGGACCGGGACTAGCTTTGACAGATACGCAGTATTTT. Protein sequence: CATGPGLALTDTQYF.

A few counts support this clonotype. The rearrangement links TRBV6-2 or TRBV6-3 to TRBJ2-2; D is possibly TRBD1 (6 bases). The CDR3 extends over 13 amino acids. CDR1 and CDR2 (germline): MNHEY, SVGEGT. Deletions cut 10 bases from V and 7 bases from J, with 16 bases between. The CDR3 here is CATSGAGDGELFF. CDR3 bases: TGTGCCACTTCAGGAGCAGGGGACGGGGAGCTGTTTTTT.

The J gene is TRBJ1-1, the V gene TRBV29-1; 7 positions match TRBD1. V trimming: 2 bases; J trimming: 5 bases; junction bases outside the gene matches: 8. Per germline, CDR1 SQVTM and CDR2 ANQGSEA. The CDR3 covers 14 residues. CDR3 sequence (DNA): TGCAGCGTTGAAAGGGGGCTCGCGGAAACTGAAGCTTTCTTT. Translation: CSVERGLAETEAFF.

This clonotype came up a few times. The CDR3 DNA sequence: TGTGCCAGCAGGGTCTTTGGGGGGTTGGAAACTGAAGCTTTCTTT. Translated, it gives CASRVFGGLETEAFF. This chain connects TRBV6-1 to TRBJ1-1, with D maybe TRBD1 (5 bases). CDR3 size: 15 residues. The germline V gene has CDR1 MNHNS and CDR2 SASEGT. V lost 6 bases and J 5 bases, leaving 19 bases between the germline ends.

CDR3 nucleotides: TGCAGTGCTAGAGATTCTGCCCTAGCTAGCCTGTACGAGCAGTACTTC. It translates to CSARDSALASLYEQYF. The genes are TRBV20-1 and TRBJ2-7, with D possibly matching TRBD2 (5 bases). The V gene's germline CDR1 is DFQATT and CDR2 SNEGSKA (reference sequence). The CDR3 runs to 16 residues. Trimming stripped 0 bases from V and 4 bases from J, with 19 bases between.

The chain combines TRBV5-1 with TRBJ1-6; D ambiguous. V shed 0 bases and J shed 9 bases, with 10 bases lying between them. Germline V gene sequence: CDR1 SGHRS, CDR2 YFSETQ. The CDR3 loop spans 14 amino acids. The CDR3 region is CASSLVGIGSPLHF. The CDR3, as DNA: TGCGCCAGCAGCTTGGTCGGGATCGGTTCACCCCTCCACTTT.

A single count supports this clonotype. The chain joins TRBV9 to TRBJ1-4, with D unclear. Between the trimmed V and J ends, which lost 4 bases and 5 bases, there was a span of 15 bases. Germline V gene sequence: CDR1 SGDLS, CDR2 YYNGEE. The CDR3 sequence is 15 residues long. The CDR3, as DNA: TGTGCCAGCAGCCCCGATGGGAGGAGAAATGAAAAACTGTTTTTT. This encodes CASSPDGRRNEKLFF. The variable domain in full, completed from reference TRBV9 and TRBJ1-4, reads DSGVTQTPKHLITATGQRVTLRCSPRSGDLSVYWYQQSLDQGLQFLIQYYNGEERAKGNILERFSAQQFPDLHSELNLSSLELGDSALYFCASSPDGRRNEKLFFGSGTQLSVL.

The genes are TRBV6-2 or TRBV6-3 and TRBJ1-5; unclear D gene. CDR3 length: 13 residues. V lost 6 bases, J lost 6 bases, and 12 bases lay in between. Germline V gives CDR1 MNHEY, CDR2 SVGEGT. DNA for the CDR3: TGTGCCAGCAGAAACGGGGTGTTTCAGCCCCAGCATTTT. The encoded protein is CASRNGVFQPQHF.

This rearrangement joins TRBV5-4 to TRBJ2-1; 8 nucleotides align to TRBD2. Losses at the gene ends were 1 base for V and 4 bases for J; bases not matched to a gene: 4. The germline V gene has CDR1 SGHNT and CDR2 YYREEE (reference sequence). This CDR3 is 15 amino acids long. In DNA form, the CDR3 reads TGTGCCAGCAGCTTGCCGGGGGGGGTGTACAATGAGCAGTTCTTC. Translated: CASSLPGGVYNEQFF.

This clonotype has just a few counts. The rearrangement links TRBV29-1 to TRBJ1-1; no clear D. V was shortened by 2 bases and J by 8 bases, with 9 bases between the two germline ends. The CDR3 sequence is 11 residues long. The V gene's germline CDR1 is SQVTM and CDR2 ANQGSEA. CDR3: CSVERFREAFF. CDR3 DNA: TGCAGCGTTGAACGCTTCAGGGAAGCTTTCTTT.

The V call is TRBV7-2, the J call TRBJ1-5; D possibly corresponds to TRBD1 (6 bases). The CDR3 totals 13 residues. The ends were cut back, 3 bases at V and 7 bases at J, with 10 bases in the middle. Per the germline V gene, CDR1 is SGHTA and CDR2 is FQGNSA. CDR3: CASSFRGTQPQHF. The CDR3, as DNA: TGTGCCAGCAGCTTTAGGGGGACGCAGCCCCAGCATTTT.

This CDR3 is CASSLGTASRQETQYF. CDR3 DNA sequence: TGTGCCAGCAGCTTAGGGACAGCCAGCCGCCAAGAGACCCAGTACTTC. The chain is built from TRBV7-2 and TRBJ2-5; a weak D match, TRBD1 (6 bases). This CDR3 is built from 16 residues. Deletions cut 1 base from V and 1 base from J, with 13 bases between. The germline V gene has CDR1 SGHTA and CDR2 FQGNSA.

For the CDR3, the DNA is TGTGCCAGCTCACCAAGGACAGAGTCGAACACCGGGGAGCTGTTTTTT. This gives the protein CASSPRTESNTGELFF. V and J are TRBV18 and TRBJ2-2; the D gene is possibly TRBD1 (6 bases). V lost 2 bases to trimming and J lost 0 bases, with 10 bases between them. The germline CDR1 and CDR2 sequences are KGHSH and LQKENI. The CDR3 length is 16 residues.

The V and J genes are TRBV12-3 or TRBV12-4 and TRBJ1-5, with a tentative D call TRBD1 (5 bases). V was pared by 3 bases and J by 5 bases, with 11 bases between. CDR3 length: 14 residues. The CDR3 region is CASSLYGADQPQHF. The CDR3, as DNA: TGTGCCAGCAGTTTGTACGGGGCGGATCAGCCCCAGCATTTT.

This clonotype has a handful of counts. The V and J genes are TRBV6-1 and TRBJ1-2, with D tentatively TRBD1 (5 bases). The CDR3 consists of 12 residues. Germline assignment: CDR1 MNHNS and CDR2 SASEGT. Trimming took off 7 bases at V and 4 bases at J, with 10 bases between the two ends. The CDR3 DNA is TGTGCCAGCAACGACAGCCCCTATGGCTACACCTTC. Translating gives CASNDSPYGYTF.

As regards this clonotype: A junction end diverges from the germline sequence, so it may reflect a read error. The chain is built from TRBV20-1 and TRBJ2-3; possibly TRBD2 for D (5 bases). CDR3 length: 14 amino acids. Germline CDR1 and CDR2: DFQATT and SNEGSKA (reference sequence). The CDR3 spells CSARDYDGTDTQYF. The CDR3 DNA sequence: TGCAGTGCTCGAGACTATGATGGCACAGATACGCAGTATTTT.

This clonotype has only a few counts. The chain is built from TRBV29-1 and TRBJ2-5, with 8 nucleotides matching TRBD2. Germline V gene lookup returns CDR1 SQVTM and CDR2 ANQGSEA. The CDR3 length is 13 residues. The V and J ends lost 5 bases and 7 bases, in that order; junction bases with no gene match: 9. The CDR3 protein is CSVKREPRGTQYF. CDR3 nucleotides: TGCAGCGTTAAGCGGGAGCCCAGGGGGACCCAGTACTTC. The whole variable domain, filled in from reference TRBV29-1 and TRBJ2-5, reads SAVISQKPSRDICQRGTSLTIQCQVDSQVTMMFWYRQQPGQSLTLIATANQGSEATYESGFVIDKFPISRPNLTFSTLTVSNMSPEDSSIYLCSVKREPRGTQYFGPGTRLLVL.